Detailed here is one T cell receptor beta chain. This entry belongs to a study of blood T cell repertoires in COVID-19. The assay was immunoSEQ multiplex PCR, and TCRdb's table has in-frame clones only and misses some. This table has about 500,000 clones, about 88% appearing once. The TCR sequence derives from a woman aged 45-59 years with COVID-19, enrolled during active disease. The sample comprised peripheral blood.

CDR3 residues: CASGFPTGGTEAFF. Here the CDR3 DNA reads TGTGCTAGTGGTTTTCCCACAGGGGGTACTGAAGCTTTCTTT. The chain links TRBV12-5 to TRBJ1-1, with 8 bases that match TRBD1. CDR1 is LGHNT and CDR2 is FRNRAP in the germline V gene. The CDR3 is 14 residues long. After removal of 3 bases from V and 5 bases from J, the junction contained 5 bases not matched to a gene. The complete variable domain, with remaining parts taken from reference TRBV12-5 and TRBJ1-1, reads DARVTQTPRHKVTEMGQEVTMRCQPILGHNTVFWYRQTMMQGLELLAYFRNRAPLDDSGMPKDRFSAEMPDATLATLKIQPSEPRDSAVYFCASGFPTGGTEAFFGQGTRLTVV.